The rows below give T cell receptor beta chains drawn from one sample of a study of control samples from healthy donors and cancer patients. This table comes from immunoSEQ multiplex PCR, and its TCRdb copy is limited to in-frame clones, with some not included. The sample shows 110,000 to 150,000 clones, 94% of them seen only once. Sequenced input: blood. Receptors originate from a man in his forties or fifties in good health. Both conserved end residues are part of each CDR3. A D gene is named only where the DNA matches it firmly.

TRBV7-6	TRBD2	TRBJ2-1	TGTGCCAGCAGCTTAGCGGCGACTAGCGGGGGGCTCTACAATGAGCAGTTCTTC	CASSLAATSGGLYNEQFF
TRBV5-6	-	TRBJ1-2	TGTGCCAGCAGCCCGGGGGGCCCCAGCCGCTACACCTTC	CASSPGGPSRYTF
TRBV11-2	TRBD1	TRBJ2-7	TGTGCCAGCAGCTTAGGTTCCCGGGACAGGGGCCCGTCCTACGAGCAGTACTTC	CASSLGSRDRGPSYEQYF
TRBV7-8	TRBD2	TRBJ2-2	TGTGCCAGCAGCTTACGGGACTACAACACCGGGGAGCTGTTTTTT	CASSLRDYNTGELFF
TRBV28	TRBD1	TRBJ1-1	TGTGCCAGTAAAACAGGGGGCTCTGAAGCTTTCTTT	CASKTGGSEAFF
TRBV11-2	-	TRBJ2-7	TGTGCCAGCAGCTTAGGGATCGATTACGAGCAGTACTTC	CASSLGIDYEQYF
TRBV7-9	TRBD1	TRBJ1-4	TGTGCCAGCAGCGTGGGACAGGGGGAGGAAAAACTGTTTTTT	CASSVGQGEEKLFF
TRBV9	-	TRBJ1-2	TGTGCCAGCAGCCCGGGGGTTTCGTCTAACTATGGCTACACCTTC	CASSPGVSSNYGYTF
TRBV7-3	TRBD1	TRBJ2-3	TGTGCCACCGGCCCGGACAGGGGCACAGATACGCAGTATTTT	CATGPDRGTDTQYF
TRBV19	-	TRBJ2-7	TGTGCCAGTAGCATCCAGGGCTACGAGCAGTACTTC	CASSIQGYEQYF
TRBV28	-	TRBJ2-7	TGTGCCAGCAGTAAGTGGCAGGGAGTCCCCGAGCAGTACTTC	CASSKWQGVPEQYF
TRBV24-1	TRBD1	TRBJ1-1	TGTGCCACCAGTGACTATTCCGACAGGGGAGCTTTCTTT	CATSDYSDRGAFF
TRBV6-5	-	TRBJ1-6	TGTGCCAGCGGCATGGGAAATTCACCCCTCCACTTT	CASGMGNSPLHF
TRBV9	TRBD1	TRBJ1-4	TGTGCCAGCAGCTACCAACAGGGGAGAGGGGAAAAACTGTTTTTT	CASSYQQGRGEKLFF
TRBV9	-	TRBJ2-5	TGTGCCAGCAGCGTAGTAGGACACTCTACGAGGGAGACCCAGTACTTC	CASSVVGHSTRETQYF